This T cell receptor (beta chain) was documented in a study of graft-versus-host responses after intestinal transplantation. There are 17 residues in the CDR3. V was shortened by 4 bases and J by 5 bases, with 18 bases between the two germline ends. In germline, CDR1 is KGHSH, CDR2 LQKENI. Some clones are missing from TCRdb's copy, which holds only in-frame ones; the method was immunoSEQ multiplex PCR. The data hold more than 12,000 clones, with roughly a third observed a single time. This sequence originates from a human patient who received an intestinal transplant. The V call is TRBV18, the J call TRBJ1-6; D remains unclear. The specimen was alloreactive CD4+ T cells from a mixed lymphocyte reaction culture, collected before intestinal transplant. Specified subset: CFSE-low proliferating T cells sorted from roughly six-day pre-transplant mixed lymphocyte reaction (GvH or HvG direction). CDR3 amino acids: CASSLYKDPRNNSPLHF. The CDR3 bases are TGTGCCAGCTCACTATACAAGGATCCCCGAAATAATTCACCCCTCCACTTT.